This is a list of T cell receptor beta chains from one sample in a study of T-cell reconstitution after alpha-beta-depleted transplantation in children. TCRdb independently ran MiXCR on the PCR reads; one entry per CDR3 protein. The sample lists approximately 130,000 distinct CDR3 sequences, about 9.6% occurring once. Sequenced material: PBMCs, mostly from graft donor cells, taken 180 days after TCRalphabeta/CD19-depleted stem cell transplant. These receptors were collected from a girl in the first two years of life who had a stem cell transplant for combined immunodeficiency, so the T cells may come from the graft donor. CDR3s include the opening cysteine and the closing phenylalanine or tryptophan. A D gene is named only where the DNA matches it firmly. Clone size is shown for a subset of rows, as once, few, many or a class of expanded clone.

j_call: TRBJ2-3; d_call: TRBD2; clone_size: few; v_call: TRBV27; cdr3_aa: CASSFGTSGFTDTQYF; cdr3_nt: TGTGCCAGCAGCTTCGGGACTAGCGGATTCACAGATACGCAGTATTTT
j_call: TRBJ2-7; d_call: .; clone_size: .; v_call: TRBV10-3; cdr3_aa: CAASRDIAYEQYF; cdr3_nt: TGTGCCGCCAGCAGGGATATCGCCTACGAGCAGTACTTC
j_call: TRBJ2-2; d_call: .; clone_size: many; v_call: TRBV27; cdr3_aa: CASSLLGTGELFF; cdr3_nt: TGTGCCAGCAGCCTACTAGGTACCGGGGAGCTGTTTTTT
j_call: TRBJ2-1; d_call: .; clone_size: many; v_call: TRBV5-1; cdr3_aa: CASSFRGEEQFF; cdr3_nt: TGCGCCAGCAGCTTCCGTGGGGAGGAGCAGTTCTTC
j_call: TRBJ2-2; d_call: .; clone_size: many; v_call: TRBV4-1; cdr3_aa: CASSQDRGLSGGELFF; cdr3_nt: TGCGCCAGCAGCCAAGACCGAGGACTATCAGGCGGGGAGCTGTTTTTT
j_call: TRBJ2-1; d_call: .; clone_size: many; v_call: TRBV28; cdr3_aa: CASSFSNEQFF; cdr3_nt: TGTGCCAGCAGTTTTTCCAATGAGCAGTTCTTC
j_call: TRBJ2-7; d_call: .; clone_size: many; v_call: TRBV10-3; cdr3_aa: CAISVTGWGYEQYF; cdr3_nt: TGTGCCATCAGTGTTACAGGGTGGGGCTACGAGCAGTACTTC
j_call: TRBJ2-7; d_call: .; clone_size: few; v_call: TRBV10-3; cdr3_aa: CAISGSREQYF; cdr3_nt: TGTGCCATCAGTGGGTCCCGGGAGCAGTACTTC
j_call: TRBJ2-5; d_call: TRBD2; clone_size: .; v_call: TRBV20-1; cdr3_aa: CSARAGDGVAGGPGETQYF; cdr3_nt: TGCAGTGCTAGAGCAGGGGATGGAGTAGCGGGAGGGCCGGGCGAGACCCAGTACTTC
j_call: TRBJ2-3; d_call: .; clone_size: .; v_call: TRBV7-8; cdr3_aa: CASSLRGVGVDTQYF; cdr3_nt: TGTGCCAGCAGCTTACGTGGGGTGGGAGTAGATACGCAGTATTTT
j_call: TRBJ2-3; d_call: TRBD2; clone_size: many; v_call: TRBV5-1; cdr3_aa: CASSLGLAADTQYF; cdr3_nt: TGCGCCAGCAGCTTAGGACTAGCAGCAGATACGCAGTATTTT
j_call: TRBJ2-3; d_call: .; clone_size: many; v_call: TRBV12-3/TRBV12-4; cdr3_aa: CASSPTDTQYF; cdr3_nt: TGTGCCAGCAGTCCCACAGATACGCAGTATTTT
j_call: TRBJ2-1; d_call: TRBD2; clone_size: .; v_call: TRBV29-1; cdr3_aa: CSVEESASGENYNEQFF; cdr3_nt: TGCAGCGTTGAAGAGTCGGCTAGCGGGGAGAACTACAATGAGCAGTTCTTC
j_call: TRBJ2-2; d_call: .; clone_size: few; v_call: TRBV4-2; cdr3_aa: CASSQVIQVPGELFF; cdr3_nt: TGTGCCAGCAGCCAAGTAATACAGGTGCCCGGGGAGCTGTTTTTT
j_call: TRBJ2-5; d_call: .; clone_size: .; v_call: TRBV6-5; cdr3_aa: CASSYRSSQETQYF; cdr3_nt: TGTGCCAGCAGTTACAGGTCCAGCCAAGAGACCCAGTACTTC
j_call: TRBJ2-1; d_call: .; clone_size: .; v_call: TRBV20-1; cdr3_aa: CSALGFPHNEQFF; cdr3_nt: TGCAGTGCCCTAGGGTTCCCACACAATGAGCAGTTCTTC
j_call: TRBJ2-7; d_call: .; clone_size: .; v_call: TRBV5-1; cdr3_aa: CASSHRGDSSYEQYF; cdr3_nt: TGCGCCAGCAGCCATCGCGGGGACAGCTCCTACGAGCAGTACTTC
j_call: TRBJ1-5; d_call: .; clone_size: .; v_call: TRBV7-2; cdr3_aa: CASSLLGRGEYLPQHF; cdr3_nt: TGTGCCAGCAGCTTACTGGGCAGGGGAGAGTATTTGCCCCAGCATTTT
j_call: TRBJ2-1; d_call: .; clone_size: .; v_call: TRBV6-2/TRBV6-3; cdr3_aa: CASSYQGWGRNEQFF; cdr3_nt: TGTGCCAGCAGTTACCAGGGGTGGGGGAGAAATGAGCAGTTCTTC
j_call: TRBJ1-2; d_call: .; clone_size: .; v_call: TRBV20-1; cdr3_aa: CSASFGWEKRYTF; cdr3_nt: TGCAGTGCTAGCTTTGGTTGGGAGAAGCGCTACACCTTC
j_call: TRBJ2-4; d_call: .; clone_size: .; v_call: TRBV29-1; cdr3_aa: CSVAYLAKNIQYF; cdr3_nt: TGCAGCGTCGCCTACTTAGCCAAAAACATTCAGTACTTC
j_call: TRBJ2-5; d_call: .; clone_size: .; v_call: TRBV6-1; cdr3_aa: CASSEWKETQYF; cdr3_nt: TGTGCCAGCAGTGAATGGAAAGAGACCCAGTACTTC
j_call: TRBJ2-1; d_call: TRBD2; clone_size: few; v_call: TRBV20-1; cdr3_aa: CSARSAGGPYNEQFF; cdr3_nt: TGCAGTGCTAGATCTGCGGGGGGGCCCTACAATGAGCAGTTCTTC
j_call: TRBJ2-5; d_call: .; clone_size: .; v_call: TRBV6-1; cdr3_aa: CASSPGSVETQYF; cdr3_nt: TGTGCCAGCAGCCCTGGCAGCGTAGAGACCCAGTACTTC
j_call: TRBJ2-1; d_call: .; clone_size: .; v_call: TRBV3-1; cdr3_aa: CASSQGGYEQFF; cdr3_nt: TGTGCCAGCAGCCAAGGTGGTTATGAGCAGTTCTTC
j_call: TRBJ1-2; d_call: TRBD1; clone_size: few; v_call: TRBV30; cdr3_aa: CAWSRDRGWYGYTF; cdr3_nt: TGTGCCTGGAGTCGGGACAGGGGATGGTATGGCTACACCTTC
j_call: TRBJ2-7; d_call: .; clone_size: .; v_call: TRBV30; cdr3_aa: CAWSPRAIYEQYF; cdr3_nt: TGTGCCTGGAGTCCCAGGGCGATCTACGAGCAGTACTTC
j_call: TRBJ2-7; d_call: .; clone_size: .; v_call: TRBV29-1; cdr3_aa: CSVLTGDQHYEQYF; cdr3_nt: TGCAGCGTACTCACAGGCGACCAGCACTACGAGCAGTACTTC
j_call: TRBJ1-3; d_call: .; clone_size: .; v_call: TRBV4-2; cdr3_aa: CASSQDAGTGNTIYF; cdr3_nt: TGTGCCAGCAGCCAAGATGCGGGAACTGGAAACACCATATATTTT
j_call: TRBJ2-5; d_call: .; clone_size: .; v_call: TRBV10-3; cdr3_aa: CAISEMGETQYF; cdr3_nt: TGTGCCATCAGTGAAATGGGAGAGACCCAGTACTTC
j_call: TRBJ2-5; d_call: .; clone_size: .; v_call: TRBV5-1; cdr3_aa: CASSLEGRQETQYF; cdr3_nt: TGCGCCAGCAGCTTGGAGGGTCGCCAAGAGACCCAGTACTTC
j_call: TRBJ2-3; d_call: .; clone_size: .; v_call: TRBV20-1; cdr3_aa: CSASQGLSTDTQYF; cdr3_nt: TGCAGTGCTAGTCAGGGTCTTAGCACAGATACGCAGTATTTT
j_call: TRBJ1-4; d_call: .; clone_size: many; v_call: TRBV5-1; cdr3_aa: CASSPGPLGRNEKLFF; cdr3_nt: TGCGCCAGCAGCCCGGGACCCCTTGGGAGGAATGAAAAACTGTTTTTT
j_call: TRBJ2-1; d_call: .; clone_size: .; v_call: TRBV6-1; cdr3_aa: CATTSVGRVVNEQFF; cdr3_nt: TGTGCCACAACTTCCGTAGGGCGAGTAGTAAATGAGCAGTTCTTC
j_call: TRBJ2-1; d_call: TRBD1; clone_size: few; v_call: TRBV6-2/TRBV6-3; cdr3_aa: CASSYRDRVYNEQFF; cdr3_nt: TGTGCCAGCAGTTACCGGGACAGGGTCTACAATGAGCAGTTCTTC
j_call: TRBJ2-1; d_call: .; clone_size: many; v_call: TRBV5-1; cdr3_aa: CASSPPRMSYNEQFF; cdr3_nt: TGCGCCAGCAGCCCTCCAAGGATGTCCTACAATGAGCAGTTCTTC